The TCR beta chain described here comes from a study of tumor-infiltrating lymphocytes in primary liver carcinoma. V lost 3 bases and J lost 1; bases outside the gene matches: 1. Germline loops: CDR1 KGHSH, CDR2 LQKENI. The CDR3 spans 15 residues. Between roughly 20 and 33 mg of unsorted bulk tissue served as the source from which RNA and DNA were co-extracted. cDNA specific to TCR beta was made from around 450 ng of total RNA, with a constant-region primer employed for priming. Each TCR beta library was derived from three nested multiplex PCR rounds that employed slightly modified ARM-PCR. Each of the first two PCR rounds ran about 9 cycles with TRBV1-TRBV30 forward and C-beta reverse primers. MiXCR was run by TCRdb on the multiplex PCR reads, yielding one entry per CDR3 protein. The table shows more than 60,000 distinct CDR3 sequences, with 55% to 75% occurring only once.

This sequence was found in a man aged 35-49 years with primary liver carcinoma and hepatitis B virus infection. This chain uses TRBV18 with TRBJ2-5; 11 bases are a match to TRBD2. Sequencing used liver tumor tissue from sampling region 4. Indicated subset: tumor region T4, right-lateral pole. The CDR3 DNA follows: TGTGCCAGCTCACCTGGACTAGCGGGCCAAGAGACCCAGTACTTC. It encodes CASSPGLAGQETQYF.